This section outlines one TCR beta chain sequence together with its context. Trimming removed 7 bases from V and 6 bases from J, with 17 bases in between. Germline CDR1 reads LNHDA; CDR2 reads SQIVND (reference sequence). This CDR3 has 14 residues. This sample is part of a study of blood T cell repertoires in COVID-19. In the original analysis: Amplification of reference gene primers provided the estimated nucleated cell counts. Libraries were prepared by immunoSEQ multiplex PCR; TCRdb keeps only in-frame clonotypes and omits some of them. V and J calls and clone size are those listed in that table; D and trimming were worked out from the DNA. The sample has around 120,000 clones, around 89% seen once; the top ten hold around 7.3%.

The chain couples TRBV19 to TRBJ2-3; D call uncertain. The sample taken for sequencing was peripheral blood. This receptor was obtained from a man between 45 and 60 years old with acute or convalescent COVID-19. The CDR3 DNA is TGTGCCAGTACCAACGCCCGCAAGGAGGATACGCAGTATTTT. Translated: CASTNARKEDTQYF.